A single sample gave rise to the 28 T cell receptor beta chains below, sequenced in a study of control samples from healthy donors and cancer patients. Method: immunoSEQ multiplex PCR; TCRdb's copy keeps in-frame clones and lacks some. The sample records 350,000 to 450,000 clones, around nine tenths being singletons. The sample consisted of PBMCs. These receptors were collected from a man in his forties with head and neck cancer.

The chain employs TRBV19 and TRBJ2-3; 7 nucleotides align to TRBD1. Germline assignment: CDR1 LNHDA and CDR2 SQIVND (reference sequence). The V segment lost 5 bases and the J segment 3 bases; nucleotides outside the gene matches: 14. There are 17 residues in the CDR3. This chain's CDR3 is CASSAWPGQPLTDTQYF. In DNA form, the CDR3 reads TGTGCCAGTAGTGCGTGGCCGGGACAGCCACTGACAGATACGCAGTATTTT.

The CDR3 nucleotides are TGTGCCAGCAGCTTGTCCTCTGGGGCCAACGTCCTGACTTTC. Translated: CASSLSSGANVLTF. The gene calls are TRBV5-6 and TRBJ2-6; D uncertain. The CDR3 loop spans 14 amino acids. Germline CDR1 and CDR2: SGHDT and YYEEEE. V dropped 1 base and J dropped 0 bases, with 2 bases sitting between them. The whole variable domain, remainder taken from reference TRBV5-6 and TRBJ2-6, is DAGVTQSPTHLIKTRGQQVTLRCSPKSGHDTVSWYQQALGQGPQFIFQYYEEEERQRGNFPDRFSGHQFPNYSSELNVNALLLGDSALYLCASSLSSGANVLTFGAGSRLTVL.

This CDR3 is CASSAPGRSGELFF. In DNA, the CDR3 is TGCGCCAGCAGCGCACCGGGGAGGTCGGGGGAGCTGTTTTTT. This chain joins TRBV5-1 and TRBJ2-2, with D tentatively TRBD2 (6 bases). Germline CDR1 is SGHRS and CDR2 is YFSETQ. This CDR3 is 14 amino acids long. The V end was cut by 4 bases, the J end by 8 bases, with 15 bases between. Full variable domain (remainder filled in from reference TRBV5-1 and TRBJ2-2): KAGVTQTPRYLIKTRGQQVTLSCSPISGHRSVSWYQQTPGQGLQFLFEYFSETQRNKGNFPGRFSGRQFSNSRSEMNVSTLELGDSALYLCASSAPGRSGELFFGEGSRLTVL.

This chain joins TRBV5-1 and TRBJ2-7, with D possibly being TRBD2 (5 bases). Germline V gives CDR1 SGHRS, CDR2 YFSETQ. The CDR3 length is 13 residues. Trimming stripped 6 bases from V and 1 base from J, with 11 bases between. DNA of the CDR3: TGCGCCAGCAAAGCGGACGAGTCCTACGAGCAGTACTTC. Protein: CASKADESYEQYF.

The genes are TRBV4-1 and TRBJ1-2, with D unclear. CDR3 length equals 16 residues. The V end lost 0 bases, the J end lost 1 base, and 12 bases lay between the germline ends. Germline V lookup: CDR1 MGHRA, CDR2 YSYEKL. In DNA form, the CDR3 reads TGCGCCAGCAGCCAAGAAGCAGTCAATTATAACTATGGCTACACCTTC. Its protein is CASSQEAVNYNYGYTF.

V gene TRBV5-5 combines with J gene TRBJ1-2; D possibly corresponds to TRBD1 (6 bases). The CDR3 sequence is 12 residues long. Germline loops: CDR1 SGHKS, CDR2 YYEKEE (reference sequence). V lost 9 bases and J lost 4, with 13 bases in between. CDR3 bases: TGTGCCATCCCTCAGGGGAGCTATGGCTACACCTTC. It specifies CAIPQGSYGYTF.

Here the CDR3 DNA reads TGTGCCAGCAGCAAAAGCCCGGTTAGGGACTTCTCCTACAATGAGCAGTTCTTC. The encoded protein is CASSKSPVRDFSYNEQFF. The chain carries TRBV21-1 and TRBJ2-1; the table calls TRBD2, which could not be checked here. TRBV21-1 is an annotated pseudogene. The CDR3 is 18 residues long.

The chain joins TRBV6-5 to TRBJ1-4; no firm D call. V shed 6 bases and J shed 0 bases, with 8 bases lying between them. The CDR3 is 14 amino acids. CDR1 MNHEY and CDR2 SVGAGI come from the germline V gene. CDR3 amino acids: CASRPFATNEKLFF. CDR3 bases: TGTGCCAGCAGGCCCTTTGCAACTAATGAAAAACTGTTTTTT.

This clone was observed once. The gene calls are TRBV5-4 and TRBJ2-7; D not resolved. Germline values: CDR1 SGHNT, CDR2 YYREEE (reference sequence). V shed 3 bases and J shed 0 bases, with 10 bases lying between them. The CDR3 consists of 14 residues. The CDR3 protein is CASSSTRISYEQYF. The CDR3 DNA sequence: TGTGCCAGCAGCTCCACTCGCATCTCCTACGAGCAGTACTTC.

The V call is TRBV27, the J call TRBJ2-7; D unclear. CDR3 length: 11 residues. Trimming took 8 bases from V and 0 from J, leaving 5 bases between them. The germline V gene has CDR1 MNHEY and CDR2 SMNVEV (reference sequence). The CDR3 protein is CASQGSYEQYF. As DNA, the CDR3 is TGTGCCAGCCAAGGCTCCTACGAGCAGTACTTC.

The chain combines TRBV5-5 with TRBJ2-3; possibly TRBD2 for D (5 bases). Germline CDR1 SGHKS, CDR2 YYEKEE (reference sequence). The V gene lost 4 bases and the J gene lost 2 bases, with 17 bases spanning the gap. This CDR3 has 16 amino acids. The CDR3 DNA follows: TGTGCCAGCAGCCCCGACCCTAGCAGGAACACAGATACGCAGTATTTT. Translation gives CASSPDPSRNTDTQYF.

The CDR3 DNA is TGTGCCAGCAGGTCTACAGGGAAAGGGGCCAACGTCCTGACTTTC. Its translation: CASRSTGKGANVLTF. The chain joins TRBV27 to TRBJ2-6, with a possible D match to TRBD1 (6 bases). Trimming took off 6 bases at V and 4 bases at J, with 13 bases between the two ends. The germline V gene encodes CDR1 MNHEY and CDR2 SMNVEV (reference sequence). The CDR3 spans 15 residues.

This rearrangement joins TRBV5-6 to TRBJ2-4; D perhaps matches TRBD2 (5 bases). CDR3 length equals 18 residues. V shed 6 bases and J shed 0 bases, with 22 bases lying between them. CDR1 is SGHDT, CDR2 YYEEEE, per germline. DNA of the CDR3: TGTGCCAGCACCCCTGCGGGCCAGCCCTTACTAGCCAAAAACATTCAGTACTTC. Protein: CASTPAGQPLLAKNIQYF.

This chain joins TRBV2 and TRBJ2-1, with D unclear. The CDR3 sequence is 13 residues long. V gave up 8 bases and J gave up 4 bases, with 12 bases separating them. CDR1 SNHLY and CDR2 FYNNEI come from the germline V gene. CDR3 in DNA: TGTGCCAGCGAAGACGGTTCTTACAATGAGCAGTTCTTC. This sequence encodes CASEDGSYNEQFF.

The chain recombines TRBV19 with TRBJ1-1; D uncertain. Trimming removed 7 bases at V and 0 bases at J, with 12 bases between. The CDR3 extends over 14 amino acids. The germline V gene has CDR1 LNHDA and CDR2 SQIVND (reference sequence). The CDR3 nucleotides read TGTGCCAGTACCGTGGGAAGGCTGAACACTGAAGCTTTCTTT. It yields the protein CASTVGRLNTEAFF.

This clone was observed a handful of times. V is TRBV4-1 and J is TRBJ1-3, with D possibly matching TRBD1 (6 bases). Germline V CDR1 and CDR2: MGHRA, YSYEKL. The ends were cut back, 3 bases at V and 0 bases at J, with 24 bases in the middle. The CDR3 covers 20 residues. The CDR3 loop reads CASSQAQGITRISSGNTIYF. CDR3 DNA: TGCGCCAGCAGCCAGGCACAGGGTATAACAAGGATAAGCTCTGGAAACACCATATATTTT.

This clone was counted once. The chain carries TRBV28 and TRBJ1-5, with D possibly TRBD1 on 5 matching bases. This CDR3 has 12 residues. Trimming cost V 8 bases and J 6 bases, with 11 bases left between them. CDR1 is MDHEN, CDR2 SYDVKM, per germline. This CDR3 is CASGGDVQPQHF. The CDR3 DNA is TGTGCCAGCGGGGGGGACGTTCAGCCCCAGCATTTT.

This clone was recorded a few times. This chain joins TRBV5-6 and TRBJ2-3; 9 positions agree with TRBD2. This CDR3 has 17 residues. Germline V lookup: CDR1 SGHDT, CDR2 YYEEEE. The trim removed 0 bases at V and 3 bases at J, leaving 8 bases unmatched. CDR3 protein: CASSLGPRGRVTDTQYF. Written as DNA, the CDR3 is TGTGCCAGCAGCTTGGGCCCTCGCGGGAGGGTTACAGATACGCAGTATTTT. Variable domain in full (rest from reference TRBV5-6 and TRBJ2-3): DAGVTQSPTHLIKTRGQQVTLRCSPKSGHDTVSWYQQALGQGPQFIFQYYEEEERQRGNFPDRFSGHQFPNYSSELNVNALLLGDSALYLCASSLGPRGRVTDTQYFGPGTRLTVL.

This clone appeared once. The V call is TRBV29-1, the J call TRBJ1-2; D perhaps matches TRBD1 (5 bases). Germline assignment: CDR1 SQVTM and CDR2 ANQGSEA. The CDR3 consists of 11 residues. Trimming cost V 2 bases and J 8 bases, with 9 bases left between them. This chain's CDR3 is CSVEKGQGYTF. CDR3 sequence (DNA): TGCAGCGTTGAAAAGGGGCAGGGCTACACCTTC.

The V call is TRBV6-1, the J call TRBJ2-7, with 9 bases aligning to TRBD2. Germline V gives CDR1 MNHNS, CDR2 SASEGT. Losses at the gene ends were 3 bases for V and 3 bases for J; bases not matched to a gene: 9. This CDR3 is 16 amino acids long. CDR3 in amino acids: CASSDLGSGGIYEQYF. The CDR3 nucleotides read TGTGCCAGCAGTGACTTAGGTAGCGGGGGAATCTACGAGCAGTACTTC.

This chain links TRBV7-8 with TRBJ2-7; D gene ambiguous. The CDR3 contains 14 residues. The germline V gene has CDR1 SGHVS and CDR2 FQNEAQ. Trimming took off 4 bases at V and 2 bases at J, with 12 bases between the two ends. CDR3 sequence (DNA): TGTGCCAGCAGCTGGGAATGGAAGGCCTACGAGCAGTACTTC. This sequence encodes CASSWEWKAYEQYF.

The CDR3 nucleotides read TGTGCCAGCAGTTCATTCGGGATTACAGATACGCAGTATTTT. Its translation is CASSSFGITDTQYF. J is TRBJ2-3 and V is TRBV6-5; possibly TRBD2 for D (5 bases). The CDR3 has 14 amino acids. V gave up 4 bases and J gave up 3 bases, with 11 bases separating them. From germline, CDR1 is MNHEY and CDR2 SVGAGI.

The gene calls are TRBV19 and TRBJ2-7; 9 bases map to TRBD1. This CDR3 is 15 amino acids long. V lost 5 bases to trimming and J lost 3 bases; unmatched junction nucleotides: 8. The germline V gene has CDR1 LNHDA and CDR2 SQIVND (reference sequence). The CDR3: CASSAGQGPLYEQYF. The CDR3, as DNA: TGTGCCAGTAGTGCCGGACAGGGGCCCCTCTACGAGCAGTACTTC.

V usage is TRBV28 and J usage is TRBJ2-1; D might be TRBD2 (6 bases). This CDR3 is 15 amino acids long. The V end lost 4 bases, the J end lost 3 bases, and 13 bases lay between the germline ends. CDR1 and CDR2 from the germline V gene are MDHEN and SYDVKM. CDR3 loop: CASSSRLGGYNEQFF. CDR3 in DNA: TGTGCCAGCAGTTCAAGGCTGGGAGGCTACAATGAGCAGTTCTTC.

The chain joins TRBV5-4 to TRBJ1-6; TRBD1 matches at 10 bases. Germline V lookup: CDR1 SGHNT, CDR2 YYREEE (reference sequence). The CDR3 spans 14 residues. The V gene end was trimmed by 5 bases and the J gene end by 9 bases; junction bases not matched to a gene: 5. The CDR3 DNA reads as TGTGCCAGCAGATATGACAGGGGGCGTTCACCCCTCCACTTT. Translated: CASRYDRGRSPLHF.

The chain links TRBV6-2 or TRBV6-3 to TRBJ2-3, with 8 nucleotides matching TRBD1. Trimming took 6 bases from V and 6 from J; bases not matched to a gene: 11. From germline, CDR1 is MNHEY and CDR2 SVGEGT. CDR3 length: 15 amino acids. As DNA, the CDR3 is TGTGCCAGCAGCCCGGACAGGGTTGGTGGGGATACGCAGTATTTT. Amino acids: CASSPDRVGGDTQYF.

The chain recombines TRBV5-5 with TRBJ2-7; maybe TRBD2 (6 bases). The CDR3 is 14 residues long. From germline, CDR1 is SGHKS and CDR2 YYEKEE (reference sequence). V shed 0 bases and J shed 6 bases, with 13 bases lying between them. This CDR3 is CASSLDQGGSEQYF. The CDR3 region has the DNA TGTGCCAGCAGCTTGGACCAGGGAGGTAGCGAGCAGTACTTC.

V gene TRBV2 combines with J gene TRBJ2-3; D gene unclear. CDR3 size: 15 residues. V lost 3 bases and J lost 2, with 12 bases in between. Germline values: CDR1 SNHLY, CDR2 FYNNEI. Here the CDR3 reads CASSDGPVDTDTQYF. The CDR3 DNA reads TGTGCCAGCAGTGATGGTCCTGTAGACACAGATACGCAGTATTTT.